The TCR beta chain under discussion was sequenced for a study of identifying expanded T cells in peripheral blood. With 1 base removed from V and 0 bases from J, the gap between germline ends came to 4 bases. The germline V gene encodes CDR1 SGHTA and CDR2 FQGNSA. The CDR3 contains 14 residues. The table came from immunoSEQ multiplex PCR; TCRdb's copy has only in-frame clones and leaves some out. The sample lists 45,000 to 75,000 clones, over 80% occurring once. V is TRBV7-2 and J is TRBJ2-1; D unresolved. Sequencing used blood. The clonotype comes from a person aged 18-70 years in good health. The CDR3 is CASSLDFSYNEQFF. In DNA form, the CDR3 reads TGTGCCAGCAGCTTAGACTTCTCCTACAATGAGCAGTTCTTC.